These T cell receptor beta chains were read from a single sample in a study of T cells in Graves' hyperthyroidism and ophthalmopathy. TCRdb used MiXCR to reprocess the multiplex PCR reads, holding one entry per CDR3 protein. The sample has about 760,000 distinct CDR3 sequences, over 35% seen once. The sample comprised blood. Receptors were obtained from a woman in her 40s with Graves' hyperthyroidism. Both conserved end residues are part of each CDR3. D genes are given only for firm matches. The size of a clone is reported for some rows only, either as once, few or many, or as a class for expanded clones.

TRBV7-2	many	15	TRBD1	TRBJ2-6	TGTGCCAGCAGATCACAGGGGACTGGGGCCAACGTCCTGACTTTC	CASRSQGTGANVLTF
TRBV24-1	NA	12	TRBD2	TRBJ2-7	TGTGCTAGAGGGGGACTAGTGGGCGAGCAGTACTTC	CARGGLVGEQYF
TRBV5-1	NA	15	NA	TRBJ2-2	TGTGCCAGCAGCGTAGATCCAGGGGCGACCGGGGAGCTGTTTTTT	CASSVDPGATGELFF
TRBV2	once	16	TRBD1	TRBJ1-1	TGTGCCAGCAGTGCCGGGACAGGGGGCTTTGACACTGAAGCTTTCTTT	CASSAGTGGFDTEAFF
TRBV6-5	NA	15	TRBD1	TRBJ2-7	TGTGCCAGCAGTTCTAGGACAGGGGGCTGGCACGAGCAGTACTTC	CASSSRTGGWHEQYF
TRBV12-3/TRBV12-4	few	17	NA	TRBJ2-7	TGTGCCAGCAGTTACCCACTCGATCCTCCGCACCCCTACGAGCAGTACTTC	CASSYPLDPPHPYEQYF
TRBV7-2	NA	14	NA	TRBJ2-3	TGTGCCAGCAGCCCCTGGCGGAACACAGATACGCAGTATTTT	CASSPWRNTDTQYF
TRBV6-2/TRBV6-3	few	15	TRBD1	TRBJ1-6	TGTGCCAGCAGCCCTCAGGACAGGAGGGATTCACCCCTCCACTTT	CASSPQDRRDSPLHF
TRBV10-2	many	13	NA	TRBJ2-2	TGCGCCAGCAAACAGGGGAACACCGGGGAGCTGTTTTTT	CASKQGNTGELFF
TRBV7-6	many	14	NA	TRBJ1-5	TGTGCCAGCAGCTTAGAACAGCATGGTCAGCCCCAGCATTTT	CASSLEQHGQPQHF
TRBV6-5	many	11	NA	TRBJ1-1	TGTGCCAGCAGAAGGGGGATTGAAGCTTTCTTT	CASRRGIEAFF
TRBV19	many	15	NA	TRBJ1-1	TGTGCCAGTAGTGGCAAAGACAGGATGAGCACTGAAGCTTTCTTT	CASSGKDRMSTEAFF
TRBV5-1	NA	16	NA	TRBJ2-7	TGCGCCAGCAGCCAAGATGGAGACCGGGACCTCTACGAGCAGTACTTC	CASSQDGDRDLYEQYF
TRBV29-1	few	13	TRBD1	TRBJ1-2	TGCACCGATTGGACAGGGGGCGACTATGGCTACACCTTC	CTDWTGGDYGYTF
TRBV20-1	NA	12	NA	TRBJ2-5	TGCGGGGGGCGGGAGCGTGCAGATACGCAGTACTTC	CGGRERADTQYF
TRBV25-1	NA	16	NA	TRBJ1-4	TGTGCCAGCAGTTTCCTACTACTCACAACTAATGAAAAACTGTTTTTT	CASSFLLLTTNEKLFF
TRBV29-1	NA	14	NA	TRBJ1-5	TGCAGCGTCACGCATTCAGATAGCAATCAGCCCCAGCATTTT	CSVTHSDSNQPQHF
TRBV24-1	NA	15	TRBD1	TRBJ1-2	TGTGCCACCAGTGATACCAAGGACAGGGGATATGGCTACACCTTC	CATSDTKDRGYGYTF
TRBV29-1	many	19	NA	TRBJ2-6	TGCAGCGTTGAAGACCCGCAGAACATCAGAGAAACTGGGGCCAACGTCCTGACTTTC	CSVEDPQNIRETGANVLTF
TRBV2	many	11	NA	TRBJ2-5	TGTGCCAGCAGGGTCCAAGAGACCCAGTACTTC	CASRVQETQYF
TRBV7-6	NA	15	TRBD2	TRBJ2-7	TGTGCCAGCAGCTTAGGCGGGGGGACATCCTACGAGCAGTACTTC	CASSLGGGTSYEQYF
TRBV3-1	few	15	NA	TRBJ2-5	TGTGCCAGCAGCCAAGGAATGGTTCAAGTAGAGACCCAGTACTTC	CASSQGMVQVETQYF
TRBV9	NA	15	NA	TRBJ1-3	TGTGCCAGCAGCGGGGGAAAGGACTCTGGAAACACCATATATTTT	CASSGGKDSGNTIYF
TRBV7-2	NA	12	TRBD1	TRBJ1-3	TGTGCCAGCAGCTACAAAACAGGGGGCATATATTTT	CASSYKTGGIYF
TRBV10-1	many	14	NA	TRBJ1-1	TGCGCCAGCAGTCCCTCGTCAGGGATTGCTGAAGCTTTCTTT	CASSPSSGIAEAFF
TRBV12-3/TRBV12-4	many	13	TRBD1	TRBJ1-5	TGTGCCAGCAGTGGGACAGGGCGTCAGCCCCAGCATTTT	CASSGTGRQPQHF
TRBV5-1	many	14	NA	TRBJ2-5	TGTGCCAGCAGCTTAGGTGGGACTCAAGAGACCCAGTACTTC	CASSLGGTQETQYF
TRBV7-3	NA	15	TRBD1	TRBJ2-2	TGTGCCAGCAGCCGAACAGGGGTGAACACCGGGGAGCTGTTTTTT	CASSRTGVNTGELFF
TRBV12-3/TRBV12-4	NA	15	NA	TRBJ2-5	TGTGCCAGCAGTCGGACGACGGTAGCCCAAGAGACCCAGTACTTC	CASSRTTVAQETQYF
TRBV6-2/TRBV6-3	NA	14	NA	TRBJ1-1	TGTGCCAGCAGCCAACTGGCCGGTAACACTGAAGCTTTCTTT	CASSQLAGNTEAFF
TRBV25-1	NA	13	NA	TRBJ1-6	TGTGCCAGCAGTGAATTGGGTAATTCACCCCTCCACTTT	CASSELGNSPLHF
TRBV7-8	NA	14	NA	TRBJ1-5	TGCGCCAGCAGCCAGGCAAGCGGTAATCAGCCCCAGCATTTT	CASSQASGNQPQHF
TRBV7-8	many	17	TRBD2	TRBJ2-5	TGTGCCAGCAGCTCGACGGGTCTAGCGGAGCTCTATGAGACCCAGTACTTC	CASSSTGLAELYETQYF
TRBV7-8	NA	15	TRBD2	TRBJ2-1	TGTGCCAGCAGCGTACCGGGACTAGGGTCGGATGAGCAGTTCTTC	CASSVPGLGSDEQFF
TRBV20-1	NA	15	TRBD2	TRBJ2-7	TGCAGTGCCGGGACTAGCGGGAGTAGGTCCTACGAGCAGTACTTC	CSAGTSGSRSYEQYF
TRBV20-1	few	15	NA	TRBJ2-7	TGCAGTGCTCCCCTTTCCGGGACACCCGACTTTGGGCAGTACTTC	CSAPLSGTPDFGQYF
TRBV5-1	many	13	NA	TRBJ1-2	TGCGCCAGCAGCTTTAGGGGAACCTATGGCTACACCTTC	CASSFRGTYGYTF
TRBV7-2	NA	15	NA	TRBJ1-6	TGTGCCAGCAGTGCGCACGGGACGGGGAATTCACCCCTCCGCTTT	CASSAHGTGNSPLRF
TRBV10-3	NA	17	TRBD1	TRBJ2-2	TGTGCCTCCTACCGGGGACAGGGGGTCGGAAACACCGGGGAGCTGTTTTTT	CASYRGQGVGNTGELFF
TRBV13	NA	15	NA	TRBJ2-7	TGTGCCAGCAGCTTACTTTCCCAGGGGACGGGTGAGCAGTACTTC	CASSLLSQGTGEQYF
TRBV7-3	many	14	NA	TRBJ1-6	TGTGCCAGCAGCGCCCAGGGCAATAATTCACCCCTCCACTTT	CASSAQGNNSPLHF
TRBV12-3/TRBV12-4	few	13	TRBD1	TRBJ1-4	TGTGCCAGCAGGGGACAGGGAAGTGAAAAACTGTTTTTT	CASRGQGSEKLFF
TRBV25-1	few	13	NA	TRBJ1-2	TGTGCCAGCAGTGGACCAGGGGTTTATGGCTACACCTTC	CASSGPGVYGYTF
TRBV20-1	few	14	NA	TRBJ1-3	TGCAGTGCTAGAGCGAGGGGCGCAGGAAACACCATATATTTT	CSARARGAGNTIYF
TRBV7-9	NA	14	NA	TRBJ1-3	TGTGCCAGCAGCTTAACGGATAGGGAAAACACCATATATTTT	CASSLTDRENTIYF
TRBV2	many	14	TRBD1	TRBJ1-2	TGTGCCAGCAGTGAATTGGACAGGGCATATGGCTACACCTTC	CASSELDRAYGYTF
TRBV2	NA	15	TRBD2	TRBJ2-7	TGTGCCAGCCAAGCGCTAGCGGGGTCCTACAATGAGCAGTACTTC	CASQALAGSYNEQYF
TRBV7-9	NA	14	NA	TRBJ1-2	TGTGCCAGCAGCTTTCAGGAGGGAGAATACGGCTACACCTTC	CASSFQEGEYGYTF
TRBV28	NA	14	TRBD1	TRBJ1-6	TGTGCCAGCAGTCCGTCGACAGGGCGCTCACCCCTCCACTTT	CASSPSTGRSPLHF
TRBV20-1	many	14	NA	TRBJ2-5	TGCAGTGCTATGGTTCGGAGTATCCAAGAGACCCAGTACTTC	CSAMVRSIQETQYF
TRBV7-9	NA	13	TRBD1	TRBJ2-7	TGTGCCAGCAGCCGACAGGGTGGTTACGAGCAGTGCTTC	CASSRQGGYEQCF
TRBV11-2	NA	13	NA	TRBJ1-2	TGTGCCAGCAGCTTTAGGACAGACAATGGCTACACCTTC	CASSFRTDNGYTF
TRBV5-6	many	13	NA	TRBJ2-7	TGTGCCAGCAGCTTGGCCGTCAGCAGAGAGCAGTACTTC	CASSLAVSREQYF
TRBV19	NA	15	NA	TRBJ2-7	TGTGCCAGTAGTATCCACCGGGACATCCACTACGAGCAGTACTTC	CASSIHRDIHYEQYF
TRBV7-2	once	15	TRBD2	TRBJ2-7	TGTGCCAGCACAACCCCCGGGACTAGCGCCTACGAGCAGTACTTC	CASTTPGTSAYEQYF
TRBV10-3	NA	14	NA	TRBJ2-6	TGTGCCATCAGTGAGTCAAAAGGTTGGAGGACTGAAGCTTTC	CAISESKGWRTEAF
TRBV18	NA	13	NA	TRBJ2-5	TGTGCCAGCTCACTTAAGGGATTACAGCCCCAGTACTTC	CASSLKGLQPQYF
TRBV6-7	NA	18	TRBD2	TRBJ2-2	TGTGCCAGCAGTGAAACATCGACTAGCGGGAGAGACACCGGGGAGCTGTTTTTT	CASSETSTSGRDTGELFF
TRBV2	many	13	TRBD1	TRBJ1-2	TGTGCCAGCAGAGGACAGGGAATCTATGGCTACACCTTC	CASRGQGIYGYTF